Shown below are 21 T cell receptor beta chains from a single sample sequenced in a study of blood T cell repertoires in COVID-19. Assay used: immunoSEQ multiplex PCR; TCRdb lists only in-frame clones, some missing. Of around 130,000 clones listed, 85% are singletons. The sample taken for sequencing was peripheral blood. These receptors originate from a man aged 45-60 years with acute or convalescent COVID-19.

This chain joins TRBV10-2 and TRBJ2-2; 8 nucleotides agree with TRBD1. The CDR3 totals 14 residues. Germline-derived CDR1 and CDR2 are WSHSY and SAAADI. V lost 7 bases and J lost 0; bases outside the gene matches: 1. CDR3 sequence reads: CASTGQANTGELFF. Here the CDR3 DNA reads TGCGCCAGCACGGGACAGGCGAACACCGGGGAGCTGTTTTTT.

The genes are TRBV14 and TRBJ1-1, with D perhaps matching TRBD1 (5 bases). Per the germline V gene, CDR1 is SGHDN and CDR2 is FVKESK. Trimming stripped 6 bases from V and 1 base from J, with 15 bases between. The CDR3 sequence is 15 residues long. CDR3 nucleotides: TGTGCCAGCAGTGGACACAGACTTCAGAACACTGAAGCTTTCTTT. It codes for CASSGHRLQNTEAFF.

CDR3 amino acids: CASSSGTSPSTDTQYF. CDR3 bases: TGTGCCAGCAGCTCCGGGACTTCTCCTAGCACAGATACGCAGTATTTT. The chain uses TRBV11-3 and TRBJ2-3; D is possibly TRBD2 (6 bases). V lost 4 bases, J lost 0 bases, and 14 bases lay in between. In germline, CDR1 is SGHNT, CDR2 YENEEA. The CDR3 is made up of 16 amino acids.

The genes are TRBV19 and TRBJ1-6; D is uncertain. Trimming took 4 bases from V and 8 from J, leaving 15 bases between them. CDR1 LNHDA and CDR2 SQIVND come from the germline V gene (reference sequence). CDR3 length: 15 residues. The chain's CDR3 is CASSTRAGKDSPLHF. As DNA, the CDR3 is TGTGCCAGTAGTACGAGGGCAGGAAAGGATTCACCCCTCCACTTT.

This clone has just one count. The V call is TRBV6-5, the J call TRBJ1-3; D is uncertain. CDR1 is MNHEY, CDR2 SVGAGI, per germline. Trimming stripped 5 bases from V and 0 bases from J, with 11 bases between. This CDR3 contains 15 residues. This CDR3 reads CASSQDTVSGNTIYF. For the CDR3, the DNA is TGTGCCAGCAGTCAGGATACAGTCTCTGGAAACACCATATATTTT.

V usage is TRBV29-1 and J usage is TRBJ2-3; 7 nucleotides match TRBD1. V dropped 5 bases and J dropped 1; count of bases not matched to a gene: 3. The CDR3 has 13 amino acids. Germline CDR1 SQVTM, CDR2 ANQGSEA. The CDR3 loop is CSVRDSGTDTQYF. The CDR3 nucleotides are TGCAGCGTTCGGGACAGCGGCACAGATACGCAGTATTTT.

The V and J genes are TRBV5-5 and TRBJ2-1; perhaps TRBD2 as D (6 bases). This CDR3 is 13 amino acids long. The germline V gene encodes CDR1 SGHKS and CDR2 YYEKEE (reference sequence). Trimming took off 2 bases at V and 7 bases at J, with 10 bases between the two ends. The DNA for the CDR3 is TGTGCCAGCAGCTTTGGGGGGAGTAATGAGCAGTTCTTC. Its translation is CASSFGGSNEQFF.

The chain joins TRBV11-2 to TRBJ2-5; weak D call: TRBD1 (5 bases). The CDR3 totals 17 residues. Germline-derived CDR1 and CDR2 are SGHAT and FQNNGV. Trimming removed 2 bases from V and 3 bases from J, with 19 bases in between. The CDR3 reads CASSLIPPQGPKETQYF. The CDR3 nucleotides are TGTGCCAGCAGCTTAATCCCCCCTCAGGGCCCAAAAGAGACCCAGTACTTC.

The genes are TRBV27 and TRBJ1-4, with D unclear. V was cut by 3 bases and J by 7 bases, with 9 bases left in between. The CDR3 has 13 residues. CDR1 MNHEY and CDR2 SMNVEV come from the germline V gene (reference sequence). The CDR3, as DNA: TGTGCCAGCAGTTTGCGGGTTTTTGAAAAACTGTTTTTT. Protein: CASSLRVFEKLFF.

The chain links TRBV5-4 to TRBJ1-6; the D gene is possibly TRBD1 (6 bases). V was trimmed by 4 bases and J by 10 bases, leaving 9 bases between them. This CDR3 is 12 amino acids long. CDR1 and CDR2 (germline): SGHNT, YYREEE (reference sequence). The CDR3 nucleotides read TGTGCCAGCAGCCGTACAGGGTCACCCCTCCACTTT. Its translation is CASSRTGSPLHF.

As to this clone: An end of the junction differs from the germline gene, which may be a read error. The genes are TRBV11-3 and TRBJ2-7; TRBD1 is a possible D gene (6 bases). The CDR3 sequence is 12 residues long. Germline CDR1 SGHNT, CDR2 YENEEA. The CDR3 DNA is TGTGCCAGCAGCTTAGCGACAGGCGAAGAGCACTTC. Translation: CASSLATGEEHF.

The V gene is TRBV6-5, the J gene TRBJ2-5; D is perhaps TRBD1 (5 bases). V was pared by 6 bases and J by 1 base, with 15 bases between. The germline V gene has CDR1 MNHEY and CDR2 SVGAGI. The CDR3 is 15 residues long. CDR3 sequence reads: CASSPLGLSQETQYF. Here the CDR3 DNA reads TGTGCCAGCAGCCCCCTGGGGCTTTCCCAAGAGACCCAGTACTTC.

CDR3: CASSQGPQGITEAFF. CDR3 sequence (DNA): TGCGCCAGCAGCCAAGGGCCACAGGGGATTACTGAAGCTTTCTTT. The chain couples TRBV4-1 to TRBJ1-1; 7 positions agree with TRBD1. Trimming at V came to 1 base and at J to 5 bases, leaving 7 bases not matched to a gene. Germline V CDR1 and CDR2: MGHRA, YSYEKL. The CDR3 contains 15 residues.

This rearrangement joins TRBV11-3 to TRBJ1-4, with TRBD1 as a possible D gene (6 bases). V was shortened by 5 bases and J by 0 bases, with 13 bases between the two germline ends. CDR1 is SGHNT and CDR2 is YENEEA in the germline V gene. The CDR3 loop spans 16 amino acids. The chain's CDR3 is CASSIGTPATNEKLFF. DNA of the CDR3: TGTGCCAGCAGCATTGGGACACCAGCAACTAATGAAAAACTGTTTTTT.

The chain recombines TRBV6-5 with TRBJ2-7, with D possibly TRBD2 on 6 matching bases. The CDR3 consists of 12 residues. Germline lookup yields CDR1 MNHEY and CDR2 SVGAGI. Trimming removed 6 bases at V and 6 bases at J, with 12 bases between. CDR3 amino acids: CASSSREAEQYF. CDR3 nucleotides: TGTGCCAGCAGCTCGAGGGAGGCCGAGCAGTACTTC.

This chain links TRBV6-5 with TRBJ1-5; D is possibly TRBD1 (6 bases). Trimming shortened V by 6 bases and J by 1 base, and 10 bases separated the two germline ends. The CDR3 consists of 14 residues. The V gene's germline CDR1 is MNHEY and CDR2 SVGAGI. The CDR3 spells CASRKDRSNQPQHF. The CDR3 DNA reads TGTGCCAGCAGGAAGGACAGAAGCAATCAGCCCCAGCATTTT.

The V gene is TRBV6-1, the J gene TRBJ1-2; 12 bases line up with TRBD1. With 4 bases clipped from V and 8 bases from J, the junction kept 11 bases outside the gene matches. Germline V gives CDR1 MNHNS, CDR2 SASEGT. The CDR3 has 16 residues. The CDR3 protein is CASSASRDRGRWGYTF. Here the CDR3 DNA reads TGTGCCAGCAGTGCGTCCCGGGACAGGGGGCGATGGGGCTACACCTTC.

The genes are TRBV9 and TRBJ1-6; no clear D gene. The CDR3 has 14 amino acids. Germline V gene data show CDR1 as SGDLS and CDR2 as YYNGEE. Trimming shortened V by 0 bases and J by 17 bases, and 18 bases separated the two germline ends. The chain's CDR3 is CASSVEVRRALFHF. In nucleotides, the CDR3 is TGTGCCAGCAGCGTAGAGGTCAGGCGGGCCCTATTCCACTTT.

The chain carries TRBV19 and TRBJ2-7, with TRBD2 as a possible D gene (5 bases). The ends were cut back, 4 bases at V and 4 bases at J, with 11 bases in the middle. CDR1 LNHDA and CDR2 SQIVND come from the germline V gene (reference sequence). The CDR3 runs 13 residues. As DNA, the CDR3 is TGTGCCAGTAGTACGGCCCCGGGGTACGAGCAGTACTTC. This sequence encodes CASSTAPGYEQYF.

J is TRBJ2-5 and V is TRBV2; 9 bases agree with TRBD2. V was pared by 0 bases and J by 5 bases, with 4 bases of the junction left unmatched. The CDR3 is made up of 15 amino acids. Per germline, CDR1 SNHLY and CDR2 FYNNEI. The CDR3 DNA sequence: TGTGCCAGCAGTGAAGCTTCGGCGGGGGGGGAGACCCAGTACTTC. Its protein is CASSEASAGGETQYF.

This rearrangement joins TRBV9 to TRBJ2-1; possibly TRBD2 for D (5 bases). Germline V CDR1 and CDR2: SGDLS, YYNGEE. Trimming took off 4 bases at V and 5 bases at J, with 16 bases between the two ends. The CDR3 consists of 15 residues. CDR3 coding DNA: TGTGCCAGCAGCCTATCTCTAGCAATCAACAATGAGCAGTTCTTC. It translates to CASSLSLAINNEQFF.